This T cell receptor beta chain was sequenced in a study of cytomegalovirus exposure and HLA in healthy donors. General study points: Later analysis indicated greater clonal expansion among HLA-associated TCR beta chains than among equally common other chains. Presence/absence analyses assumed roughly uniform sequencing depth across donors.

Nominally healthy donors were sampled, though unrecorded immune exposures were likely. Germline V CDR1 and CDR2: LNHDA, SQIVND (reference sequence). The V segment lost 6 bases and the J segment 1 base; nucleotides outside the gene matches: 0. The CDR3 is 13 residues long. As to this clone: Its antigen is still unknown.

This PCR relied on a set of 60 Vbeta primers and 13 Jbeta primers. Clones were sequenced by immunoSEQ multiplex PCR, and TCRdb holds only the in-frame ones, with some missing. The data show roughly 290,000 clones, about 87% seen once. The sequenced material came from PBMCs. The receptor was derived from a woman aged 18-35 years in good health and CMV-seronegative. The rearrangement joins TRBV19 to TRBJ1-5; 7 bases align to TRBD1. This chain's CDR3 is CASRGQSNQPQHF. The DNA for the CDR3 is TGTGCCAGTAGGGGACAGAGCAATCAGCCCCAGCATTTT.